Presented here are 2 T cell receptor beta chains from one specimen sequenced in a study of blood T cell repertoires in COVID-19. The data were produced by immunoSEQ multiplex PCR, yet TCRdb's version contains in-frame clones alone and is incomplete. The top ten clones hold approximately 44% of a sample with over 65,000 clones, approximately 80% of them seen once. Sequences were obtained from peripheral blood. These receptors were taken from a man of 80 years or more with acute or convalescent COVID-19.

This rearrangement joins TRBV24-1 to TRBJ2-3, with a tentative D call TRBD2 (6 bases). V shed 3 bases and J shed 0 bases, with 9 bases lying between them. This CDR3 has 15 amino acids. The germline V gene encodes CDR1 KGHDR and CDR2 SFDVKD. The CDR3 region has the DNA TGTGCCACCAGTGATCGCGGGACTAGCACAGATACGCAGTATTTT. It codes for CATSDRGTSTDTQYF.

There are many counts of this clone. The chain combines TRBV2 with TRBJ2-3; 7 positions match TRBD1. The CDR3 totals 13 residues. V was clipped by 6 bases and J by 5 bases; unmatched bases: 5. The germline V gene has CDR1 SNHLY and CDR2 FYNNEI. The CDR3 sequence: CASRGTVVDTQYF. The CDR3 bases are TGTGCCAGCAGAGGGACAGTCGTAGATACGCAGTATTTT.